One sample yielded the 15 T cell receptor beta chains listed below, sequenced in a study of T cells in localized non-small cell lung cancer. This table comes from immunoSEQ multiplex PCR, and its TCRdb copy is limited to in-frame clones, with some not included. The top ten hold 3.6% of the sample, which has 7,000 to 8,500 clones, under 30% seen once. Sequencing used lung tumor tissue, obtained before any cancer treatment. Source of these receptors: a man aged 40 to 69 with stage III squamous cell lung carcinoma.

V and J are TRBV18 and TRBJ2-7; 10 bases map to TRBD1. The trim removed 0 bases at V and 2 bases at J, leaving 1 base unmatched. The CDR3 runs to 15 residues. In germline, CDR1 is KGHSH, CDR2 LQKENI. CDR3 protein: CASSPPGTGAYEQYF. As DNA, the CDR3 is TGTGCCAGCTCACCACCGGGGACAGGGGCCTACGAGCAGTACTTC.

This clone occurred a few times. This CDR3 reads CASSVGGTTPYGYTF. The CDR3 region has the DNA TGTGCCAGCAGCGTAGGCGGGACAACTCCATATGGCTACACCTTC. The chain couples TRBV9 to TRBJ1-2, with D maybe TRBD1 (6 bases). The CDR3 runs to 15 residues. Germline CDR1 reads SGDLS; CDR2 reads YYNGEE. V was trimmed by 0 bases and J by 5 bases, leaving 14 bases between them.

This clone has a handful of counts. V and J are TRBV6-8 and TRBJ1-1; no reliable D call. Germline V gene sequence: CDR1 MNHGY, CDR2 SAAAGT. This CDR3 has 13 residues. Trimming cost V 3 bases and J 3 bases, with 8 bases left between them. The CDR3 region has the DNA TGTGCCAGCAGTTATTTACGGCACACTGAAGCTTTCTTT. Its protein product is CASSYLRHTEAFF.

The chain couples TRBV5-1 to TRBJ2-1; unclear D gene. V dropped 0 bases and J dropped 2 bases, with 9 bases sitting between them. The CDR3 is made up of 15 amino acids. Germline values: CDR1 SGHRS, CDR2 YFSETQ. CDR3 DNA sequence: TGCGCCAGCAGCTTGGTGCTGGGGACCTACAATGAGCAGTTCTTC. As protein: CASSLVLGTYNEQFF.

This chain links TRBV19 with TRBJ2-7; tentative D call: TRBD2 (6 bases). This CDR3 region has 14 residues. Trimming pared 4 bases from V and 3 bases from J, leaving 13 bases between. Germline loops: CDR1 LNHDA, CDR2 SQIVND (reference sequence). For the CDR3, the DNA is TGTGCCAGTAGTAGGGACTGGGCGGGCTACGAGCAGTACTTC. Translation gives CASSRDWAGYEQYF.

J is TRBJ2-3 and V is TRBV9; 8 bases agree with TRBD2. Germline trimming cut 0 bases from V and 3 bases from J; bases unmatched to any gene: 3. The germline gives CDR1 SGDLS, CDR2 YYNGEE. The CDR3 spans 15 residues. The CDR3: CASSVASGRTDTQYF. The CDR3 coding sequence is TGTGCCAGCAGCGTAGCCAGCGGGAGAACAGATACGCAGTATTTT.

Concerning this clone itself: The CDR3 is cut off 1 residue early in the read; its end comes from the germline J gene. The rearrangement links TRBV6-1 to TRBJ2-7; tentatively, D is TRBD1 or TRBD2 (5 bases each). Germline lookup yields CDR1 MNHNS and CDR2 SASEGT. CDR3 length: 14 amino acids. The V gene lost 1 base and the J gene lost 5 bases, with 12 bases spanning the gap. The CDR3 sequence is CASSEGAGTHEQYF. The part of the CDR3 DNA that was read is TGTGCCAGCAGTGAAGGGGCAGGGACCCACGAGCAGTAC.

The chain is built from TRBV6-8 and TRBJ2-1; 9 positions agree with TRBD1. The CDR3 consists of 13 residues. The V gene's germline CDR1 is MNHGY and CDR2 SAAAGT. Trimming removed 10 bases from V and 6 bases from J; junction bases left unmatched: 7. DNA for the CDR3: TGTGCCACCTCCCCGACAGGGGGCAATGAGCAGTTCTTC. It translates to CATSPTGGNEQFF.

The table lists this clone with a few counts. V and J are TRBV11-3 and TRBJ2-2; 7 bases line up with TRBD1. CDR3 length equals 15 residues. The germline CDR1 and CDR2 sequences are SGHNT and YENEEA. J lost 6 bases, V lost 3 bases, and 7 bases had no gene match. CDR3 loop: CASSLRDRAPGELFF. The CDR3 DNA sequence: TGTGCCAGCAGCTTGCGTGACAGGGCGCCCGGGGAGCTGTTTTTT.

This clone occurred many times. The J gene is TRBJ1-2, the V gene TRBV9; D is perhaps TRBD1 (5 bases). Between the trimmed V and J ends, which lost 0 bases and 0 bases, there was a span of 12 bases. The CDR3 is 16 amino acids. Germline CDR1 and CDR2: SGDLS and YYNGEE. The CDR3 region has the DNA TGTGCCAGCAGCGTAGACCCCCAGGGTACTAACTATGGCTACACCTTC. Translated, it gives CASSVDPQGTNYGYTF.

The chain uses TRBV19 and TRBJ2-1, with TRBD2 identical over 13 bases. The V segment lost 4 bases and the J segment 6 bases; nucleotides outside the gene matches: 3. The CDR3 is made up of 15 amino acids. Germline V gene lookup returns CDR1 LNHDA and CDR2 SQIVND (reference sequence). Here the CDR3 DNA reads TGTGCCAGTAGTACGGGACTAGCGGGAATCAATGAGCAGTTCTTC. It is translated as CASSTGLAGINEQFF.

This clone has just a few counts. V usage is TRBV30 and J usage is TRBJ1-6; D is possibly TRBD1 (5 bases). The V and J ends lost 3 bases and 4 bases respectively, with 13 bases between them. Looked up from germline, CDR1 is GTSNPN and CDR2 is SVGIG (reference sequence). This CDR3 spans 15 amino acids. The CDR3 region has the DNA TGTGCCTGGAGGGCCTCCGGGACTTATAATTCACCCCTCCACTTT. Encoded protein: CAWRASGTYNSPLHF.

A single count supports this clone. CDR3 protein: CASSLSGSQETQYF. CDR3 coding DNA: TGTGCCAGCAGTTTATCTGGGAGCCAAGAGACCCAGTACTTC. The chain combines TRBV28 with TRBJ2-5; tentative D call: TRBD2 (5 bases). Germline V CDR1 and CDR2: MDHEN, SYDVKM. The CDR3 loop spans 14 amino acids. Between the trimmed V and J ends, which lost 1 base and 1 base, there was a span of 7 bases.

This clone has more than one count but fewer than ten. The CDR3 DNA reads TGTGCCAGCAGCTCCGGACAGAAGGGATACGAGCAGTACTTC. This translates into CASSSGQKGYEQYF. The rearrangement joins TRBV11-3 to TRBJ2-7; D is possibly TRBD1 (6 bases). V was pared by 4 bases and J by 4 bases, with 14 bases between. Germline V gene sequence: CDR1 SGHNT, CDR2 YENEEA. The length of the CDR3 is 14 residues.

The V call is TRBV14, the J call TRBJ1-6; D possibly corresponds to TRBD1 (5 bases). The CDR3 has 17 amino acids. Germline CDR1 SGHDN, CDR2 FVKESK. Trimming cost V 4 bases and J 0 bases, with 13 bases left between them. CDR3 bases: TGTGCCAGCAGCCCCACGACAGCGAGCTCCTATAATTCACCCCTCCACTTT. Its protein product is CASSPTTASSYNSPLHF.